This is a list of T cell receptor beta chains from one sample in a study of T cells after posttransplantation cyclophosphamide. The protocol was immunoSEQ multiplex PCR, while the TCRdb copy is restricted to in-frame clones and leaves out a portion. The repertoire has roughly 24,000 clones, none seen only once; the ten largest take under 7.5%. The sequencing input was PBMCs. The receptor set was obtained from a woman aged 60-75 years in good health, CMV-negative, and a related stem cell transplant donor. CDR3s include the opening cysteine and the closing phenylalanine or tryptophan. The D gene is left open where the match is weak. A clone size is listed for some rows: how often the clone was seen (once, few, many), or a class if it is expanded.

TRBJ2-1,TRBV28,TRBD1,many,16,TGTGCCAGCAGTTTAAGAGGGACAGTTTGGGACAATGAGCAGTTCTTC,CASSLRGTVWDNEQFF
TRBJ2-1,TRBV20-1,-,few,11,TGCAGTGCTGCAACCCGGAATGAGCAGTTCTTC,CSAATRNEQFF
TRBJ2-1,TRBV5-1,-,many,13,TGCGCCAGCAGCTCGGTTAGCGACAATGAGCAGTTCTTC,CASSSVSDNEQFF
TRBJ2-5,TRBV6-6,TRBD2,many,16,TGTGCCAGCAGTTACTCGGGGGGAGGGCGAGGCGAGACCCAGTACTTC,CASSYSGGGRGETQYF
TRBJ1-5,TRBV19,TRBD1,many,14,TGTGCCAGTAGTATGGGGACAGGGAATCAGCCCCAGCATTTT,CASSMGTGNQPQHF
TRBJ2-3,TRBV4-3,-,-,16,TGCGCCAGCAGCCAAGGAAGAGCCCCCCCCACAGATACGCAGTATTTT,CASSQGRAPPTDTQYF
TRBJ2-3,TRBV7-9,TRBD2,-,17,TGTGCCAGCAGCTTAGGTAAACTAGCGGCTAGCACAGATACGCAGTATTTT,CASSLGKLAASTDTQYF
TRBJ2-3,TRBV7-9,-,many,14,TGTGCCAGCAGCTTAAGAACAGGGAGAGATACGCAGTATTTT,CASSLRTGRDTQYF
TRBJ2-2,TRBV19,TRBD2,many,16,TGTGCCAGTAGTATCTTCAGCGGGAGTGGGTCCGGGGAGCTGTTTTTT,CASSIFSGSGSGELFF
TRBJ2-1,TRBV19,TRBD1,many,15,TGTGCCAGTAGTATAGGGAGACAGGGGTGGGATGAGCAGTTCTTC,CASSIGRQGWDEQFF
TRBJ2-7,TRBV5-6,TRBD1,many,15,TGTGCCAGCAGCTCCAGGGGGCGCATCCTATACGAGCAGTACTTC,CASSSRGRILYEQYF
TRBJ1-2,TRBV5-4,-,many,17,TGTGCCAGCAGCTCCCGGTCGGTGGGGCTTACCGACTATGGCTACACCTTC,CASSSRSVGLTDYGYTF
TRBJ1-4,TRBV7-8,TRBD1,many,18,TGTGCCAGCAGCTTAGGGACAGGGGGCGCATCGGCGAATGAAAAACTGTTTTTT,CASSLGTGGASANEKLFF
TRBJ2-1,TRBV18,TRBD1,many,11,TGTGCCAGCTCACCGGACAGGGCCAAGTTCTTC,CASSPDRAKFF
TRBJ2-5,TRBV6-1,-,many,12,TGTGCCAGCAGTCGCCGGGGGGAGACCCAGTACTTC,CASSRRGETQYF
TRBJ2-2,TRBV30,TRBD2,many,14,TGTGCCTGGGCCCGACTAGCGGGAGCCGGGGAGCTGTTTTTT,CAWARLAGAGELFF
TRBJ1-2,TRBV6-6,TRBD1,many,14,TGTGCCAGCAGCGACAGGGGTAGGGACTATGGCTACACCTTC,CASSDRGRDYGYTF